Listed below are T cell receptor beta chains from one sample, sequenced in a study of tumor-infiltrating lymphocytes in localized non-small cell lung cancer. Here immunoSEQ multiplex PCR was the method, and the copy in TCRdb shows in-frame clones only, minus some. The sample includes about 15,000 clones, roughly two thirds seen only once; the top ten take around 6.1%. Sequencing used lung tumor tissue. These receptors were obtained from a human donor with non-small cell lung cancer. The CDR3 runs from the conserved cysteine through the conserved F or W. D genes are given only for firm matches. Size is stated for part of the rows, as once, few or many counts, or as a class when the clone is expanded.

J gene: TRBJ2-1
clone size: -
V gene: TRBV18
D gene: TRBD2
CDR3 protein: CASSRTSGSESQFF
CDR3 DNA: TGTGCCAGCTCACGGACTAGCGGGAGTGAGAGTCAGTTCTTC

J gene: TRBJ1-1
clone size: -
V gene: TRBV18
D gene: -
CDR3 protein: CASSPRLGFLNTEAFF
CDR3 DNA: TGTGCCAGCTCACCACGCTTGGGTTTTTTGAACACTGAAGCTTTCTTT

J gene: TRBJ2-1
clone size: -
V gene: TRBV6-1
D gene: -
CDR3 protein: CATINPIYLSDEQFF
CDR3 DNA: TGTGCCACAATAAACCCCATCTATCTAAGCGATGAGCAGTTCTTC

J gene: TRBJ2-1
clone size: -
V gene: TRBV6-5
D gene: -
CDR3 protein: CASSYKRVLKNEQFF
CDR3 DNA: TGTGCCAGCAGTTATAAGCGGGTCCTAAAAAATGAGCAGTTCTTC

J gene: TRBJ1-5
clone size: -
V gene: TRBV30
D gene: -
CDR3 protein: CAWAFGHNQPQHF
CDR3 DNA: TGTGCCTGGGCCTTCGGGCATAATCAGCCCCAGCATTTT

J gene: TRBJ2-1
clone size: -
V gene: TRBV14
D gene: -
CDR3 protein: CASSQDRAPNYNEQFF
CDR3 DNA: TGTGCCAGCAGCCAAGACCGGGCGCCCAACTACAATGAGCAGTTCTTC

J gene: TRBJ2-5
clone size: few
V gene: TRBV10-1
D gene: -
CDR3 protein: CASSDPSEKETQYF
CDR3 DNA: TGCGCCAGCAGTGACCCTAGCGAAAAAGAGACCCAGTACTTC

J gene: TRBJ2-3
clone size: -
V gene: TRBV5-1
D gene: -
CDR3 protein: CASSWNEGRTDTQYF
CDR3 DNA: TGCGCCAGCAGCTGGAATGAGGGACGCACAGATACGCAGTATTTT

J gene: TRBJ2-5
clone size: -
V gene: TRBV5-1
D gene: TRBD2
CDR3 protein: CASSFSGRPETQYF
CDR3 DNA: TGCGCCAGCAGCTTCAGCGGGAGGCCAGAGACCCAGTACTTC

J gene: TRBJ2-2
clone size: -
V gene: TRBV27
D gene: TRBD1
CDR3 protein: CASSPPAGGYTGELFF
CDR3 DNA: TGTGCCAGCAGTCCCCCGGCAGGGGGCTACACCGGGGAGCTGTTTTTT

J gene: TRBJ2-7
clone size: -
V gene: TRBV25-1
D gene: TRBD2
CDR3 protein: CASSDPTSGRYEQYF
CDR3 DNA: TGTGCCAGCAGTGACCCGACTAGCGGGAGATACGAGCAGTACTTC

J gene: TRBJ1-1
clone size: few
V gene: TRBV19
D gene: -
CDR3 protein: CASSWQGRTEAFF
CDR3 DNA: TGTGCCAGTAGTTGGCAGGGGCGGACTGAAGCTTTCTTT

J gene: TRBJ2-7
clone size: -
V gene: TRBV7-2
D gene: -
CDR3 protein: CASSLDPAGRGYEQYF
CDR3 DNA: TGTGCCAGCAGCTTGGACCCTGCTGGCAGGGGATACGAGCAGTACTTC

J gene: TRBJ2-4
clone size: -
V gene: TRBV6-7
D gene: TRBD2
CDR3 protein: CASSYSRLALLAKNIQYF
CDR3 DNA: TGTGCCAGCAGTTACTCCCGACTAGCGTTACTAGCCAAAAACATTCAGTACTTC

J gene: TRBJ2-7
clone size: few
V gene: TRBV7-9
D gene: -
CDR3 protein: CASSPDRVYEQYF
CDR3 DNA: TGTGCCAGCAGCCCAGATCGAGTATACGAGCAGTACTTC

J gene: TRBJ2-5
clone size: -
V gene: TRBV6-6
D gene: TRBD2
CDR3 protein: CASSPWTSGGQETQYF
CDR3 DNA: TGTGCCAGCAGCCCCTGGACTAGCGGGGGGCAAGAGACCCAGTACTTC

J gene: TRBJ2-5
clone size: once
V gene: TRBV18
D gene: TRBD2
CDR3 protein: CASSSGRVYQETQYF
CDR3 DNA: TGTGCCAGCTCCAGCGGGAGGGTGTACCAAGAGACCCAGTACTTC